Following are 10 T cell receptor beta chains from one sample sequenced in a study of cytomegalovirus exposure and HLA in healthy donors. PCR primers comprised 60 Vbeta and 13 Jbeta primers. Sequenced by immunoSEQ multiplex PCR; TCRdb stores in-frame clones only, minus some. The sample has over 150,000 clones; around 77% are singletons. Sequencing was done on a sample of PBMCs. Receptors originate from a man aged 25 to 40 in good health and CMV-seropositive.

The V and J genes are TRBV6-5 and TRBJ2-7, with 7 positions matching TRBD2. The trim removed 2 bases at V and 2 bases at J, leaving 3 bases unmatched. CDR1 and CDR2 (germline): MNHEY, SVGAGI. The CDR3 covers 14 residues. DNA for the CDR3: TGTGCCAGCAGTTACCAGCGGGGTCCCTACGAGCAGTACTTC. It encodes CASSYQRGPYEQYF.

As for this clone: Additional DNA sequences in this sample encode the identical CDR3. The rearrangement uses TRBV5-1 and TRBJ2-7, with 8 bases fitting TRBD2. Germline CDR1 is SGHRS and CDR2 is YFSETQ. This CDR3 region has 14 residues. The V gene end was trimmed by 0 bases and the J gene end by 2 bases; junction bases not matched to a gene: 1. This chain's CDR3 is CASSLAGGTYEQYF. CDR3 coding DNA: TGCGCCAGCAGCTTGGCGGGGGGGACCTACGAGCAGTACTTC.

The CDR3 nucleotides read TGTGCCAGCAGTGCCGGGTTGTATAATTCACCCCTCCACTTT. Its translation: CASSAGLYNSPLHF. The chain joins TRBV27 to TRBJ1-6; the D is unclear. The V end lost 5 bases, the J end lost 4 bases, and 9 bases lay between the germline ends. This CDR3 is 14 amino acids long. Germline V gene lookup returns CDR1 MNHEY and CDR2 SMNVEV (reference sequence).

The chain carries TRBV7-9 and TRBJ1-4; TRBD1 matches at 7 bases. The CDR3 runs 15 residues. Germline trimming cut 2 bases from V and 7 bases from J; bases unmatched to any gene: 7. Germline values: CDR1 SEHNR, CDR2 FQNEAQ (reference sequence). DNA for the CDR3: TGTGCCAGCAGCTTAAACGCAGGGGGGAGTGAAAAACTGTTTTTT. Its translation: CASSLNAGGSEKLFF.

This chain uses TRBV29-1 with TRBJ2-5; 10 bases are shared with TRBD1. This CDR3 is built from 14 residues. The germline gives CDR1 SQVTM, CDR2 ANQGSEA. Germline trimming cut 7 bases from V and 1 base from J; bases unmatched to any gene: 6. The chain's CDR3 is CSAATGGLQETQYF. CDR3 in DNA: TGCAGCGCCGCGACAGGGGGCCTCCAAGAGACCCAGTACTTC. The full variable domain, rest sourced from reference TRBV29-1 and TRBJ2-5, is SAVISQKPSRDICQRGTSLTIQCQVDSQVTMMFWYRQQPGQSLTLIATANQGSEATYESGFVIDKFPISRPNLTFSTLTVSNMSPEDSSIYLCSAATGGLQETQYFGPGTRLLVL.

The chain employs TRBV28 and TRBJ2-4; D may be TRBD1 (5 bases). Germline CDR1 MDHEN, CDR2 SYDVKM. The CDR3 runs to 13 residues. Trimming left V 10 bases short and J 0 bases short, with 10 bases between. The CDR3 loop reads CATRQLAKNIQYF. CDR3 bases: TGTGCCACTAGACAGTTAGCCAAAAACATTCAGTACTTC.

This sequence joins TRBV5-6 and TRBJ2-3; 11 positions match TRBD2. V was pared by 3 bases and J by 2 bases, with 11 bases of the junction left unmatched. Germline lookup yields CDR1 SGHDT and CDR2 YYEEEE. This CDR3 has 18 residues. CDR3 nucleotides: TGTGCCAGCAGCTCGACTAGCGGGGCAGGGGCCTTCACAGATACGCAGTATTTT. It specifies CASSSTSGAGAFTDTQYF.

The chain uses TRBV5-4 and TRBJ2-3; 7 bases align to TRBD1. Germline CDR1 SGHNT, CDR2 YYREEE (reference sequence). The CDR3 sequence is 11 residues long. The V segment lost 4 bases and the J segment 10 bases; nucleotides outside the gene matches: 3. Here the CDR3 DNA reads TGTGCCAGCAGCGACAGGGTTGCGCAGTATTTT. Translation gives CASSDRVAQYF.

On this clone itself: At one of its ends the junction is not consistent with the germline gene, which may arise from a read error. The chain is built from TRBV2 and TRBJ2-7; tentative D call: TRBD1 (6 bases). The germline V gene encodes CDR1 SNHLY and CDR2 FYNNEI. The CDR3 has 14 amino acids. The DNA for the CDR3 is TGTGCCAGCAGTCAAGCCGGACAGAGCTACGAGCAGTACTTC. Translating it yields CASSQAGQSYEQYF.

This chain uses TRBV6-4 with TRBJ1-5, with 11 bases lining up with TRBD1. The CDR3 consists of 15 residues. From germline, CDR1 is MRHNA and CDR2 SNTAGT. V trimming: 7 bases; J trimming: 6 bases; junction bases outside the gene matches: 8. CDR3 in DNA: TGTGCCAGCAATTTGGACAGGGGGCTAGGTCAGCCCCAGCATTTT. Translation: CASNLDRGLGQPQHF.